This T cell receptor beta chain was sequenced for a study of T-cell reconstitution after alpha-beta-depleted transplantation in children. V lost 2 bases to trimming and J lost 7 bases, with 9 bases between them. The CDR3 has 13 amino acids. Looked up from germline, CDR1 is MDHEN and CDR2 is SYDVKM. The TCRbeta library incorporated unique molecular identifiers. TCRdb analysed the PCR reads with MiXCR anew, one entry per CDR3 protein. This sample yields 200,000 to 250,000 distinct CDR3 sequences, of which about 12% are seen a single time; roughly 2.6% belongs to the top ten. This clonotype appeared many times.

The rearrangement links TRBV28 to TRBJ2-1; D not resolved. The material sequenced was PBMCs from the stem cell graft donor, taken from the stem cell graft. This sequence originates from a human donor who donated a stem cell graft to a child with acute lymphoblastic leukemia. CDR3 loop: CASSLSMGNEQFF. The CDR3 bases are TGTGCCAGCAGTTTAAGTATGGGGAATGAGCAGTTCTTC. The variable domain in full, with the rest retrieved from reference TRBV28 and TRBJ2-1, is DVKVTQSSRYLVKRTGEKVFLECVQDMDHENMFWYRQDPGLGLRLIYFSYDVKMKEKGDIPEGYSVSREKKERFSLILESASTNQTSMYLCASSLSMGNEQFFGPGTRLTVL.